The sequence of this TCR beta chain was determined in a study of blood T cell repertoires in COVID-19. The CDR3 is made up of 15 amino acids. With 1 base removed from V and 6 bases from J, the gap between germline ends came to 12 bases. Germline assignment: CDR1 LNHNV and CDR2 YYDKDF (reference sequence). Clones were sequenced by immunoSEQ multiplex PCR, and TCRdb holds only the in-frame ones, with some missing. This sample has under 150,000 clones, with about four fifths found just once. The sequence was obtained from a man aged 35-49 years with acute COVID-19. The chain uses TRBV15 and TRBJ1-4, with D tentatively TRBD1 (6 bases). The sequenced sample consisted of PBMCs or T cells enriched from blood (not recorded which). CDR3 protein: CATSRAGGTYEKLFF. The DNA for the CDR3 is TGTGCCACCAGCAGAGCGGGGGGGACATATGAAAAACTGTTTTTT. The whole variable domain, remainder taken from reference TRBV15 and TRBJ1-4, is DAMVIQNPRYQVTQFGKPVTLSCSQTLNHNVMYWYQQKSSQAPKLLFHYYDKDFNNEADTPDNFQSRRPNTSFCFLDIRSPGLGDTAMYLCATSRAGGTYEKLFFGSGTQLSVL.